Each of the 14 T cell receptor beta chains below was sequenced from the same sample in a study of response to subunit inactivated influenza vaccine. TCRdb recomputed calls from the RT-PCR reads with MiXCR, one row per CDR3 protein. The data show 450,000 to 500,000 distinct CDR3 sequences, 10% to 11% seen once. The sequenced sample was PBMCs from blood, obtained roughly 45 days after vaccination. These receptors were taken from a man between 45 and 60 years old who received an inactivated influenza vaccine.

This clonotype has only a few counts. The gene calls are TRBV20-1 and TRBJ2-1; D gene unclear. This CDR3 is 15 amino acids long. V dropped 2 bases and J dropped 0 bases, with 11 bases sitting between them. In germline, CDR1 is DFQATT, CDR2 SNEGSKA (reference sequence). CDR3 loop: CSARSPRSSYNEQFF. CDR3 nucleotides: TGCAGTGCTAGAAGTCCCCGGAGCTCCTACAATGAGCAGTTCTTC.

In this sample, this clonotype turned up a few times. The chain links TRBV6-2 or TRBV6-3 to TRBJ1-5; D remains ambiguous. V lost 0 bases and J lost 7, with 10 bases in between. The CDR3 is made up of 14 amino acids. Germline V gene data show CDR1 as MNHEY and CDR2 as SVGEGT. Here the CDR3 reads CASSYSSLAQPQHF. The CDR3 DNA is TGTGCCAGCAGTTACTCGAGTTTGGCCCAGCCCCAGCATTTT.

This clonotype was detected a few times. The CDR3 sequence is CASSLVSIAYNEQFF. In nucleotides, the CDR3 is TGTGCCAGCAGCTTAGTGAGTATCGCCTACAATGAGCAGTTCTTC. V is TRBV11-2 and J is TRBJ2-1; D is unresolved. Germline lookup yields CDR1 SGHAT and CDR2 FQNNGV. The CDR3 is 15 residues long. The V end lost 1 base, the J end lost 2 bases, and 9 bases lay between the germline ends. The variable domain in full, with the rest retrieved from reference TRBV11-2 and TRBJ2-1, is EAGVAQSPRYKIIEKRQSVAFWCNPISGHATLYWYQQILGQGPKLLIQFQNNGVVDDSQLPKDRFSAERLKGVDSTLKIQPAKLEDSAVYLCASSLVSIAYNEQFFGPGTRLTVL.

This clonotype has at least ten counts. The CDR3 sequence: CASSQGAGTSYEQYF. The CDR3 nucleotides are TGTGCCAGCAGTCAAGGAGCAGGGACCTCCTACGAGCAGTACTTC. The J gene is TRBJ2-7, the V gene TRBV12-3 or TRBV12-4; D tentatively fits TRBD1 or TRBD2 (5 bases each). This CDR3 contains 15 residues. V was shortened by 5 bases and J by 0 bases, with 14 bases between the two germline ends.

This clonotype was seen many times. The chain uses TRBV4-2 and TRBJ2-5; D is ambiguous. CDR1 and CDR2 (germline): LGHNA, YNFKEQ. The V end lost 0 bases, the J end lost 0 bases, and 8 bases lay between the germline ends. The CDR3 covers 15 residues. The CDR3 sequence is CASSQDIAYQETQYF. CDR3 bases: TGTGCCAGCAGCCAAGACATAGCCTACCAAGAGACCCAGTACTTC.

This clonotype was detected a few times. This chain joins TRBV20-1 and TRBJ2-7, with 7 bases lining up with TRBD2. This CDR3 region has 14 residues. V shed 3 bases and J 3 bases; nucleotides not matched to a gene: 8. Looked up from germline, CDR1 is DFQATT and CDR2 is SNEGSKA (reference sequence). The CDR3 sequence is CSASVGEGSYEQYF. The DNA of the CDR3 is TGCAGTGCTAGTGTGGGGGAGGGGAGCTACGAGCAGTACTTC.

CDR3 sequence: CASSLASGQKILVSYEQYF. The DNA for the CDR3 is TGTGCCAGCAGCTTAGCGAGTGGACAGAAGATCCTTGTCTCCTACGAGCAGTACTTC. V usage is TRBV7-2 and J usage is TRBJ2-7; perhaps TRBD1 as D (6 bases). The CDR3 is 19 residues long. V was clipped by 0 bases and J by 0 bases, with 21 bases between them. Germline V CDR1 and CDR2: SGHTA, FQGNSA.

This clonotype was detected a few times. The chain combines TRBV9 with TRBJ2-2; D call uncertain. There are 15 residues in the CDR3. Trimming pared 1 base from V and 2 bases from J, leaving 9 bases between. Germline assignment: CDR1 SGDLS and CDR2 YYNGEE. Here the CDR3 reads CASSVPYGNTGELFF. The CDR3 DNA sequence: TGTGCCAGCAGCGTACCTTACGGAAACACCGGGGAGCTGTTTTTT.

The V call is TRBV5-5, the J call TRBJ2-2; D not resolved. CDR3 length equals 12 residues. V was trimmed by 2 bases and J by 9 bases, leaving 8 bases between them. The V gene's germline CDR1 is SGHKS and CDR2 YYEKEE (reference sequence). This chain's CDR3 is CASSLISRELFF. In nucleotides, the CDR3 is TGTGCCAGCAGCTTAATTTCGCGGGAGCTGTTTTTT. Complete variable domain (other parts from reference TRBV5-5 and TRBJ2-2): DAGVTQSPTHLIKTRGQQVTLRCSPISGHKSVSWYQQVLGQGPQFIFQYYEKEERGRGNFPDRFSARQFPNYSSELNVNALLLGDSALYLCASSLISRELFFGEGSRLTVL.

V is TRBV6-1 and J is TRBJ1-3; no definite D call. The CDR3 consists of 14 residues. CDR1 is MNHNS and CDR2 is SASEGT in the germline V gene. V dropped 6 bases and J dropped 0 bases, with 9 bases sitting between them. In DNA form, the CDR3 reads TGTGCCAGCAGGAAGGGTAGCTCTGGAAACACCATATATTTT. It encodes CASRKGSSGNTIYF.

This clonotype was detected a few times. This rearrangement joins TRBV24-1 to TRBJ2-3; 7 nucleotides line up with TRBD2. Per germline, CDR1 KGHDR and CDR2 SFDVKD. The CDR3 extends over 15 amino acids. V lost 5 bases and J lost 2; bases outside the gene matches: 6. The CDR3 DNA follows: TGTGCCACCAGTGCGCGGGGGAGGGACACAGATACGCAGTATTTT. This sequence encodes CATSARGRDTDTQYF.

This chain links TRBV5-1 with TRBJ2-1, with 9 bases lining up with TRBD1. CDR1 and CDR2 (germline): SGHRS, YFSETQ. V was pared by 6 bases and J by 1 base, with 5 bases of the junction left unmatched. The CDR3 consists of 15 residues. CDR3 DNA: TGCGCCAGCAAACAGGGGGCCCCGTCCTACAATGAGCAGTTCTTC. The encoded protein is CASKQGAPSYNEQFF.

The chain recombines TRBV2 with TRBJ2-5; D unresolved. The CDR3 contains 16 residues. Per germline, CDR1 SNHLY and CDR2 FYNNEI. Trimming took off 0 bases at V and 1 base at J, with 12 bases between the two ends. CDR3 amino acids: CASSEAGPGPQETQYF. The CDR3 region has the DNA TGTGCCAGCAGTGAAGCAGGTCCGGGTCCCCAAGAGACCCAGTACTTC.

This clonotype was seen more than once but under ten times. The chain couples TRBV7-2 to TRBJ2-3, with D possibly being TRBD2 (6 bases). CDR1 SGHTA and CDR2 FQGNSA come from the germline V gene. Deletions cut 2 bases from V and 6 bases from J, with 12 bases between. CDR3 length: 14 amino acids. CDR3 DNA sequence: TGTGCCAGCAGCTTACGACTAGTGAGCGATACGCAGTATTTT. Encoded protein: CASSLRLVSDTQYF.